This T cell receptor (beta chain) is from a study of shared clonotypes between healthy human individuals. Looking at the study overall: A couple of women and a few men aged 18 to 49 made up the donors.

The trim removed 6 bases at V and 5 bases at J, leaving 12 bases unmatched. Per germline, CDR1 KGHSH and CDR2 LQKENI. The CDR3 has 16 residues. Deep-level assay runs were performed. Here immunoSEQ multiplex PCR was the method, and the copy in TCRdb shows in-frame clones only, minus some. The sample lists roughly 1,600,000 clones, 98% occurring once. Recent vaccinations or acute infections were absent in the healthy HIV-negative adult donors. The study separated CD4+ cells into CD45RA+ naive and CD45RA-negative memory subsets. The sequence derives from a young man in good health. The V call is TRBV18, the J call TRBJ2-2, with 7 positions matching TRBD2. The sequenced material came from naive CD4+ T cells sorted from blood. Documented subset: CD45RA+ positively selected. The chain's CDR3 is CASSPIEGGTTGELFF. DNA of the CDR3: TGTGCCAGCTCCCCGATTGAGGGAGGGACTACCGGGGAGCTGTTTTTT.